What follows is one TCR beta chain and its context. The antigen remains unidentified. These data originate in a study of T cell responses to AZD1222 COVID-19 vaccine. The study's findings and limits: Spike regions recognized by vaccine-associated CD4 TCRs spanned the protein, led by 160-218 and 743-854. Most donors were white British and more were female, and clonal diversity was possibly underestimated.

This table comes from immunoSEQ multiplex PCR, and its TCRdb copy is limited to in-frame clones, with some not included. This sample carries some 190,000 clones, roughly nine tenths of them seen once, and the ten largest clones take over 1.5%. Whether given at about 4 or about 12 weeks, second doses were pooled. The sequences come from peripheral blood, collected 28 days after the second AZD1222 dose. This sequence originates from an adult who received the AZD1222 COVID-19 vaccine.

The CDR3 DNA follows: TGTGCCCGCCGGGACTCTAGCTCCTATAATTCACCCCTCCACTTT. This sequence encodes CARRDSSSYNSPLHF. The chain employs TRBV30 and TRBJ1-6; TRBD1 is a possible D gene (5 bases). This CDR3 has 15 residues. The V gene's germline CDR1 is GTSNPN and CDR2 SVGIG (reference sequence). Trimming cost V 8 bases and J 0 bases, with 14 bases left between them.